A single sample gave rise to the 15 T cell receptor beta chains below, sequenced in a study of blood T cells in healthy people across ages. It was with a sample-barcoded 5' primer and a J-beta primer mix that a second PCR of about 7 to 12 cycles was run. TCRdb reanalysed the 5' RACE reads using MiXCR and keeps one entry per CDR3 protein. The data contain fewer than 800,000 distinct CDR3 sequences, approximately 49% of them singletons. Sequenced: blood. The receptors derive from a woman aged 60-75 years in good health.

The gene calls are TRBV28 and TRBJ2-7, with D perhaps TRBD2 (6 bases). CDR1 and CDR2 from the germline V gene are MDHEN and SYDVKM. The CDR3 spans 15 residues. The ends were cut back, 5 bases at V and 0 bases at J, with 14 bases in the middle. DNA for the CDR3: TGTGCCAGCAGTGGAGGGAAGGGCTCCTCCTACGAGCAGTACTTC. Protein: CASSGGKGSSYEQYF.

Note on this clonotype: Its ends do not fully match the called genes, so a read error is possible. V is TRBV20-1 and J is TRBJ2-1; D might be TRBD1 (6 bases). Germline CDR1 and CDR2: DFQATT and SNEGSKA (reference sequence). The CDR3 is made up of 14 amino acids. The CDR3 coding sequence is TGCAGAGCTAGTAGTGGGGACACCTGCAATGAGCAGTTCTTC. This codes for CRASSGDTCNEQFF.

This clonotype appeared a few times. This sequence joins TRBV30 and TRBJ1-4, with D possibly matching TRBD1 (5 bases). V was shortened by 3 bases and J by 7 bases, with 12 bases between the two germline ends. CDR3 length: 13 amino acids. Germline CDR1 and CDR2: GTSNPN and SVGIG (reference sequence). The CDR3 DNA follows: TGTGCCTGGAGGTCAGGGCCTCGTGAAAAACTGTTTTTT. Translating gives CAWRSGPREKLFF.

The chain has TRBV6-2 or TRBV6-3 and TRBJ2-1, with 7 bases lining up with TRBD2. Germline CDR1 and CDR2: MNHEY and SVGEGT. This CDR3 contains 14 residues. V dropped 10 bases and J dropped 8; count of bases not matched to a gene: 14. Here the CDR3 reads CATRRGGSIYEQFF. For the CDR3, the DNA is TGTGCCACCCGTAGGGGCGGGAGTATCTATGAGCAGTTCTTC.

This sequence joins TRBV29-1 and TRBJ2-3; 16 nucleotides line up with TRBD2. J lost 3 bases, V lost 0 bases, and 6 bases had no gene match. The length of the CDR3 is 18 residues. CDR1 and CDR2 from the germline V gene are SQVTM and ANQGSEA. The CDR3 sequence is CSVEEFGTSGGATDTQYF. CDR3 bases: TGCAGCGTTGAAGAGTTCGGGACTAGCGGGGGGGCTACAGATACGCAGTATTTT.

This clonotype was observed a few times. This CDR3 reads CASSSYGSGSSYEQYF. The CDR3 DNA reads TGTGCCAGCAGCTCCTATGGTAGCGGGAGCTCCTACGAGCAGTACTTC. The V gene is TRBV7-2, the J gene TRBJ2-7; 9 positions match TRBD2. V trimming: 4 bases; J trimming: 0 bases; junction bases outside the gene matches: 7. This CDR3 is built from 16 residues. Germline assignment: CDR1 SGHTA and CDR2 FQGNSA.

In its sample, this clonotype was seen once. The chain joins TRBV2 to TRBJ1-2; 7 nucleotides match TRBD1. Germline assignment: CDR1 SNHLY and CDR2 FYNNEI. This CDR3 spans 13 amino acids. Trimming at V came to 7 bases and at J to 0 bases, leaving 2 bases not matched to a gene. CDR3 DNA: TGTGCCAGCATAGGGACAGCTAACTATGGCTACACCTTC. Amino acid sequence: CASIGTANYGYTF.

The sample holds one count of this clonotype. The chain employs TRBV7-6 and TRBJ2-1; 11 bases map to TRBD2. Germline V lookup: CDR1 SGHVS, CDR2 FNYEAQ. J gave up 11 bases and V 5 bases, and 11 bases lay outside the gene matches. CDR3 length: 15 amino acids. DNA for the CDR3: TGTGCCAGCAGCCACCCGGGACTAGCGGCCATGAAGCAGTTCTTC. Amino acids: CASSHPGLAAMKQFF.

The chain employs TRBV18 and TRBJ1-6, with D unresolved. The CDR3 runs 14 residues. V lost 2 bases, J lost 4 bases, and 6 bases lay in between. Germline V gene lookup returns CDR1 KGHSH and CDR2 LQKENI. CDR3 protein: CASSPGRYNSPLHF. DNA for the CDR3: TGTGCCAGCTCACCAGGGAGGTATAATTCACCCCTCCACTTT.

This chain links TRBV6-6 with TRBJ1-1, with D hard to call. The CDR3 totals 15 residues. The V and J ends lost 6 bases and 1 base respectively, with 15 bases between them. CDR1 and CDR2 from the germline V gene are MNHNY and SVGAGI (reference sequence). The CDR3 here is CASRSQGPTNTEAFF. The CDR3 DNA reads as TGTGCCAGCAGAAGCCAAGGCCCGACGAACACTGAAGCTTTCTTT.

The chain recombines TRBV30 with TRBJ2-5; D is unclear. In germline, CDR1 is GTSNPN, CDR2 SVGIG (reference sequence). The CDR3 runs 12 residues. V was clipped by 5 bases and J by 2 bases, with 9 bases between them. CDR3 protein: CAWGRLQETQYF. The CDR3 DNA is TGTGCCTGGGGACGTTTACAAGAGACCCAGTACTTC.

The chain recombines TRBV5-1 with TRBJ2-1; D tentatively reads TRBD1 or TRBD2 (5 bases each). Germline loops: CDR1 SGHRS, CDR2 YFSETQ. V was shortened by 2 bases and J by 4 bases, with 13 bases between the two germline ends. CDR3 length: 15 amino acids. CDR3 residues: CASSFSGPAYNEQFF. CDR3 nucleotides: TGCGCCAGCAGCTTTTCGGGACCGGCATACAATGAGCAGTTCTTC.

V usage is TRBV7-2 and J usage is TRBJ1-2, with D possibly TRBD1 on 6 matching bases. The CDR3 contains 16 residues. Trimming shortened V by 1 base and J by 7 bases, and 19 bases separated the two germline ends. CDR1 SGHTA and CDR2 FQGNSA come from the germline V gene. Written as DNA, the CDR3 is TGTGCCAGCAGCTTAGGGGGCCCACAGGGTTCGTTTGGCTACACCTTC. It yields the protein CASSLGGPQGSFGYTF.

This clonotype was observed a few times. The chain employs TRBV4-3 and TRBJ1-2, with TRBD1 as a possible D gene (6 bases). CDR3 length equals 16 residues. Germline CDR1 is LGHNA and CDR2 is YSLEER. V was clipped by 1 base and J by 1 base, with 13 bases between them. The CDR3 is CASSQVVNRDNYGYTF. Here the CDR3 DNA reads TGCGCCAGCAGCCAAGTGGTCAACAGGGATAACTATGGCTACACCTTC.

This clonotype has a count of ten or more. The rearrangement links TRBV4-3 to TRBJ1-2; D remains unclear. Per germline, CDR1 LGHNA and CDR2 YSLEER. The CDR3 has 14 amino acids. V was cut by 0 bases and J by 8 bases, with 13 bases left in between. In DNA, the CDR3 is TGCGCCAGCAGCCAAGATCTTGGGGATTGGGGCTACACCTTC. Its translation is CASSQDLGDWGYTF.